The 16 T cell receptor beta chains given below trace back to one sample, sequenced in a study of blood T cell repertoires in COVID-19. The protocol was immunoSEQ multiplex PCR, while the TCRdb copy is restricted to in-frame clones and leaves out a portion. The sample has approximately 470,000 clones, 80% to 90% seen once. The specimen was peripheral blood. The receptors were sampled from a human donor in a cohort sampled during active COVID-19.

V and J are TRBV29-1 and TRBJ1-1; the match to TRBD1 covers 7 bases. CDR1 and CDR2 from the germline V gene are SQVTM and ANQGSEA. This CDR3 has 14 residues. The ends lost 2 bases at V and 1 base at J; junction bases unmatched: 4. The CDR3 sequence is CSVESDRQNTEAFF. The CDR3 region has the DNA TGCAGCGTTGAATCGGACAGGCAGAACACTGAAGCTTTCTTT. Complete variable domain (other parts from reference TRBV29-1 and TRBJ1-1): SAVISQKPSRDICQRGTSLTIQCQVDSQVTMMFWYRQQPGQSLTLIATANQGSEATYESGFVIDKFPISRPNLTFSTLTVSNMSPEDSSIYLCSVESDRQNTEAFFGQGTRLTVV.

This chain links TRBV27 with TRBJ2-2; perhaps TRBD2 as D (6 bases). This CDR3 spans 15 amino acids. Germline-derived CDR1 and CDR2 are MNHEY and SMNVEV (reference sequence). The germline V and J ends were trimmed by 5 bases and 7 bases, with 17 bases remaining between them. The CDR3 protein is CASSARMGRGGELFF. The CDR3, as DNA: TGTGCCAGCAGTGCCAGGATGGGGCGGGGCGGGGAGCTGTTTTTT.

The chain carries TRBV6-1 and TRBJ1-2; no definite D call. The germline gives CDR1 MNHNS, CDR2 SASEGT. The V end was cut by 3 bases, the J end by 2 bases, with 13 bases between. This CDR3 spans 15 amino acids. The CDR3 is CASSEYPGSNYGYTF. The DNA for the CDR3 is TGTGCCAGCAGTGAGTATCCAGGTTCCAACTATGGCTACACCTTC.

The chain couples TRBV7-2 to TRBJ2-5; tentatively, D is TRBD1 (5 bases). The V end lost 5 bases, the J end lost 0 bases, and 13 bases lay between the germline ends. There are 15 residues in the CDR3. Germline CDR1 is SGHTA and CDR2 is FQGNSA. The CDR3: CASSTTGSYQETQYF. The DNA for the CDR3 is TGTGCCAGCAGCACCACAGGATCGTACCAAGAGACCCAGTACTTC.

The chain uses TRBV2 and TRBJ2-7, with TRBD2 identical over 7 bases. The CDR3 consists of 16 residues. Germline V gives CDR1 SNHLY, CDR2 FYNNEI. Trimming at V came to 7 bases and at J to 0 bases, leaving 12 bases not matched to a gene. As DNA, the CDR3 is TGTGCCAGCATCGAGGGGCTAGCGGATAGCTCCTACGAGCAGTACTTC. Residues: CASIEGLADSSYEQYF.

This clone was recorded a few times. The genes are TRBV11-1 and TRBJ1-1; D not resolved. Germline V gene lookup returns CDR1 SGHAT and CDR2 FQDESV (reference sequence). The V gene lost 2 bases and the J gene lost 0 bases, with 4 bases spanning the gap. This CDR3 spans 13 amino acids. Written as DNA, the CDR3 is TGTGCCAGCAGCTTATCCTTGAACACTGAAGCTTTCTTT. Its protein product is CASSLSLNTEAFF.

The chain uses TRBV9 and TRBJ2-2; 9 bases are shared with TRBD2. Germline V gives CDR1 SGDLS, CDR2 YYNGEE. The CDR3 has 17 amino acids. V trimming: 6 bases; J trimming: 4 bases; junction bases outside the gene matches: 13. The CDR3 DNA follows: TGTGCCAGCACCCTTCGGTCTAGCGGGGACGTCACCGGGGAGCTGTTTTTT. Amino acid sequence: CASTLRSSGDVTGELFF.

This clone appeared a few times. The gene calls are TRBV7-9 and TRBJ1-2; the match to TRBD1 covers 8 bases. The V gene end was trimmed by 3 bases and the J gene end by 3 bases; junction bases not matched to a gene: 6. Per the germline V gene, CDR1 is SEHNR and CDR2 is FQNEAQ (reference sequence). This CDR3 contains 15 residues. The CDR3 protein is CASSFTGGSDYGYTF. The CDR3 DNA follows: TGTGCCAGCAGCTTTACAGGGGGAAGTGACTATGGCTACACCTTC.

The chain links TRBV3-1 (or the pseudogene TRBV3-2) to TRBJ2-1; 7 bases are a match to TRBD2. With 1 base clipped from V and 2 bases from J, the junction kept 8 bases outside the gene matches. Germline V gene lookup returns CDR1 LGHDT and CDR2 YNNKEL (reference sequence). This CDR3 has 17 residues. The CDR3 bases are TGTGCCAGCAGCCAAGTTGTTAGCGGGTCGCCCTACAATGAGCAGTTCTTC. Translation gives CASSQVVSGSPYNEQFF.

The chain is built from TRBV28 and TRBJ2-7; 14 bases align to TRBD2. The CDR3 spans 17 residues. CDR1 and CDR2 from the germline V gene are MDHEN and SYDVKM. Losses at the gene ends were 6 bases for V and 2 bases for J; bases not matched to a gene: 9. The CDR3 loop is CASRPGTSGRRTYEQYF. Written as DNA, the CDR3 is TGTGCCAGCAGACCCGGGACTAGCGGGAGAAGAACCTACGAGCAGTACTTC.

About this clone itself: This same CDR3 is encoded by further DNA sequences in the sample. This rearrangement joins TRBV9 to TRBJ1-2, with D perhaps TRBD1 (6 bases). V lost 0 bases to trimming and J lost 4 bases, with 10 bases between them. The V gene's germline CDR1 is SGDLS and CDR2 YYNGEE. This CDR3 comprises 14 residues. The CDR3 DNA reads as TGTGCCAGCAGCGTAGGAACAGGGCTCTATGGCTACACCTTC. Translation: CASSVGTGLYGYTF.

In its sample, this clone was seen a few times. The chain has TRBV11-2 and TRBJ1-1, with 8 bases matching TRBD1. The CDR3 loop spans 15 amino acids. The junction had 4 bases not matched to a gene; V was cut back by 1 base and J by 3 bases. Germline-derived CDR1 and CDR2 are SGHAT and FQNNGV. CDR3 residues: CASSLGGQGDTEAFF. CDR3 sequence (DNA): TGTGCCAGCAGCTTAGGTGGACAGGGCGACACTGAAGCTTTCTTT. Full variable domain (rest looked up from reference TRBV11-2 and TRBJ1-1): EAGVAQSPRYKIIEKRQSVAFWCNPISGHATLYWYQQILGQGPKLLIQFQNNGVVDDSQLPKDRFSAERLKGVDSTLKIQPAKLEDSAVYLCASSLGGQGDTEAFFGQGTRLTVV.

Only one count was recorded for this clone. The V gene is TRBV11-2, the J gene TRBJ2-7, with D perhaps matching TRBD2 (6 bases). The CDR3 sequence is 13 residues long. Trimming cost V 8 bases and J 4 bases, with 15 bases left between them. The germline V gene encodes CDR1 SGHAT and CDR2 FQNNGV. The CDR3 sequence is CASAPRLGYEQYF. CDR3 in DNA: TGTGCCAGCGCCCCGAGACTAGGGTACGAGCAGTACTTC.

This sequence joins TRBV7-2 and TRBJ2-7, with TRBD1 matching 10 bases. With 1 base clipped from V and 6 bases from J, the junction kept 9 bases outside the gene matches. Germline CDR1 is SGHTA and CDR2 is FQGNSA. The CDR3 is 16 amino acids. The CDR3 DNA reads TGTGCCAGCAGCTTAGGACGGGGGACAGGGGAGCCCGAGCAGTACTTC. Encoded protein: CASSLGRGTGEPEQYF.

V and J are TRBV7-2 and TRBJ2-7; 7 nucleotides agree with TRBD1. With 2 bases clipped from V and 5 bases from J, the junction kept 6 bases outside the gene matches. There are 14 residues in the CDR3. Per the germline V gene, CDR1 is SGHTA and CDR2 is FQGNSA. The CDR3 nucleotides read TGTGCCAGCAGCTTAAGGGACAGTTTCGACGAGCAGTACTTC. This gives the protein CASSLRDSFDEQYF.

V and J are TRBV9 and TRBJ1-1, with TRBD1 matching over 9 bases. Germline CDR1 SGDLS, CDR2 YYNGEE. The ends lost 3 bases at V and 2 bases at J; junction bases unmatched: 5. CDR3 size: 15 residues. CDR3 sequence (DNA): TGTGCCAGCAGCGCGACAGGGGGGAGAAACACTGAAGCTTTCTTT. Its protein is CASSATGGRNTEAFF.